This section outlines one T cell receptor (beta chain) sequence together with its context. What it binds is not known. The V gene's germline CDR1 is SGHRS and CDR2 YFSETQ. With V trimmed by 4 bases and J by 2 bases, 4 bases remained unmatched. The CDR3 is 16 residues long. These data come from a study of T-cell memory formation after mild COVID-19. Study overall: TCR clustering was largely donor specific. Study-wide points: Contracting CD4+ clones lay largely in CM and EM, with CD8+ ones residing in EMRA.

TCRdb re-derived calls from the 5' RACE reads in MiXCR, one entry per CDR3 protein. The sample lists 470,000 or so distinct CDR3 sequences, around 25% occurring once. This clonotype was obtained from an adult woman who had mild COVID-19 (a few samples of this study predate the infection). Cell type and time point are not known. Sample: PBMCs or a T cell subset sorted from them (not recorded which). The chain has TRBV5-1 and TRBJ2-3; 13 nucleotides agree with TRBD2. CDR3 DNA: TGCGCCAGCAGCCGCGGGACTAGCGGGGTCACAGATACGCAGTATTTT. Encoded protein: CASSRGTSGVTDTQYF.